These 20 T cell receptor beta chains originate from one sample sequenced in a study of CD8 T cells in ankylosing spondylitis. MiXCR, applied by TCRdb to the 5' RACE reads, yields one record per CDR3 protein. There are 250,000 to 350,000 distinct CDR3 sequences in the sample; about 20% occur only once, and around 8% lies in the top ten. Sequenced input: blood, either unsorted or a sorted T cell fraction (not recorded which). These receptors all stem from a male donor with ankylosing spondylitis or in good health (not recorded which).

The chain employs TRBV12-3 or TRBV12-4 and TRBJ2-4, with D unresolved. V lost 4 bases and J lost 3, with 10 bases in between. The CDR3 totals 14 residues. The CDR3 coding sequence is TGTGCCAGCAGTTCGTCACGGGTCAAAAACATTCAGTACTTC. It encodes CASSSSRVKNIQYF.

Ten or more counts support this clonotype. V usage is TRBV3-1 and J usage is TRBJ1-2, with D unclear. The V gene's germline CDR1 is LGHDT and CDR2 YNNKEL (reference sequence). The CDR3 is 14 residues long. Trimming left V 0 bases short and J 4 bases short, with 9 bases between. The CDR3 region has the DNA TGTGCCAGCAGCCAAGATGGGCAGGCCTATGGCTACACCTTC. It specifies CASSQDGQAYGYTF.

The V gene is TRBV5-6, the J gene TRBJ2-1, with TRBD1 identical over 10 bases. The CDR3 spans 15 residues. Germline V lookup: CDR1 SGHDT, CDR2 YYEEEE. V lost 4 bases and J lost 5; bases outside the gene matches: 6. The CDR3 DNA follows: TGTGCCAGCAGCCCCGGGACAGGGGAAAACAATGAGCAGTTCTTC. It codes for CASSPGTGENNEQFF.

The rearrangement uses TRBV12-3 or TRBV12-4 and TRBJ1-5, with no clear D. V was pared by 6 bases and J by 2 bases, with 14 bases between. The CDR3 length is 15 residues. The CDR3 DNA reads as TGTGCCAGCAGCGTAAGCGGGAGGGGCAATCAGCCCCAGCATTTT. Its translation is CASSVSGRGNQPQHF.

The chain's CDR3 is CASREGGQGNTIYF. The CDR3 nucleotides read TGTGCCAGCAGAGAGGGGGGCCAAGGAAACACCATATATTTT. This sequence joins TRBV12-3 or TRBV12-4 and TRBJ1-3, with a tentative D call TRBD1 (6 bases). With 6 bases removed from V and 4 bases from J, the gap between germline ends came to 13 bases. The CDR3 is 14 residues long.

The chain links TRBV7-8 to TRBJ2-2, with D hard to call. CDR1 is SGHVS and CDR2 is FQNEAQ in the germline V gene. The CDR3 spans 16 residues. V shed 6 bases and J shed 2 bases, with 16 bases lying between them. CDR3 region: CASSSQSRFNTGELFF. CDR3 nucleotide sequence: TGTGCCAGCAGTTCTCAGAGTCGGTTCAACACCGGGGAGCTGTTTTTT.

This clonotype was recorded a few times. CDR3 protein: CASSPRWGGTEAFF. The CDR3 nucleotides are TGTGCCAGCAGTCCCCGATGGGGAGGTACTGAAGCTTTCTTT. The chain has TRBV12-3 or TRBV12-4 and TRBJ1-1; D uncertain. With 5 bases removed from V and 5 bases from J, the gap between germline ends came to 15 bases. The CDR3 loop spans 14 amino acids.

The V gene is TRBV18, the J gene TRBJ2-2, with 8 bases that match TRBD1. The junction had 7 bases not matched to a gene; V was cut back by 1 base and J by 0 bases. The CDR3 covers 18 residues. The germline V gene encodes CDR1 KGHSH and CDR2 LQKENI. The CDR3 here is CASSPLGQAASNTGELFF. CDR3 sequence (DNA): TGTGCCAGCTCACCACTGGGACAGGCCGCCTCGAACACCGGGGAGCTGTTTTTT.

This clonotype was counted ten times or more. V is TRBV20-1 and J is TRBJ2-1; D is unclear. The CDR3 length is 14 residues. Trimming removed 3 bases at V and 0 bases at J, with 9 bases between. From germline, CDR1 is DFQATT and CDR2 SNEGSKA (reference sequence). CDR3 coding DNA: TGCAGTGCTAGCGGGCGAAGCTCCTACAATGAGCAGTTCTTC. Protein sequence: CSASGRSSYNEQFF.

This rearrangement joins TRBV12-3 or TRBV12-4 to TRBJ1-2; TRBD1 matches at 7 bases. This CDR3 has 16 residues. After removal of 5 bases from V and 7 bases from J, the junction contained 16 bases not matched to a gene. The chain's CDR3 is CASSQTLQGYGGGYTF. As DNA, the CDR3 is TGTGCCAGCAGTCAGACCTTACAGGGGTATGGGGGTGGCTACACCTTC.

The chain carries TRBV6-5 and TRBJ1-4, with TRBD1 identical over 7 bases. This CDR3 region has 16 residues. The V and J ends lost 2 bases and 5 bases, in that order; junction bases with no gene match: 8. Germline V CDR1 and CDR2: MNHEY, SVGAGI. The CDR3, as DNA: TGTGCCAGCAGTTACGCCAGGGGGTTGGGGAATGAAAAACTGTTTTTT. Translating gives CASSYARGLGNEKLFF.

This clonotype was counted many times. The V and J genes are TRBV7-9 and TRBJ2-7; 8 bases fit TRBD1. J was trimmed by 6 bases and V by 4 bases; bases with no gene match: 2. The CDR3 covers 12 residues. Germline values: CDR1 SEHNR, CDR2 FQNEAQ (reference sequence). In nucleotides, the CDR3 is TGTGCCAGCAGCTCAGGGGGCCTCGAGCAGTACGTC. Protein: CASSSGGLEQYV.

This chain links TRBV9 with TRBJ1-3, with no clear D. The CDR3 is made up of 19 amino acids. The germline V gene has CDR1 SGDLS and CDR2 YYNGEE. With 0 bases removed from V and 0 bases from J, the gap between germline ends came to 19 bases. The chain's CDR3 is CASSVGIPGPIDSGNTIYF. The DNA for the CDR3 is TGTGCCAGCAGCGTAGGGATCCCCGGGCCAATTGACTCTGGAAACACCATATATTTT.

This clonotype was counted only a few times. The CDR3 here is CASRVGQGNQPQHF. The CDR3 nucleotides read TGTGCCAGCAGAGTGGGGCAGGGCAATCAGCCCCAGCATTTT. The chain recombines TRBV6-1 with TRBJ1-5; a weak D match, TRBD1 (5 bases). CDR3 size: 14 residues. The ends were cut back, 6 bases at V and 2 bases at J, with 11 bases in the middle. CDR1 and CDR2 from the germline V gene are MNHNS and SASEGT.

This clonotype was counted at least ten times. The gene calls are TRBV6-1 and TRBJ2-3; 8 bases are shared with TRBD1. The V segment lost 5 bases and the J segment 0 bases; nucleotides outside the gene matches: 4. From germline, CDR1 is MNHNS and CDR2 SASEGT. This CDR3 is built from 15 residues. The CDR3 loop is CASSRRTGSTDTQYF. The DNA of the CDR3 is TGTGCCAGCAGTCGACGGACAGGGAGCACAGATACGCAGTATTTT.

This chain uses TRBV12-3 or TRBV12-4 with TRBJ1-5; D might be TRBD1 (6 bases). CDR3 length: 14 residues. V lost 2 bases, J lost 5 bases, and 10 bases lay in between. Here the CDR3 reads CASSLTGGHQPQHF. The CDR3 coding sequence is TGTGCCAGCAGTTTAACGGGGGGGCATCAGCCCCAGCATTTT.

The chain is built from TRBV7-9 and TRBJ2-7; D is ambiguous. The CDR3 is 13 amino acids. The V and J ends lost 4 bases and 1 base respectively, with 8 bases between them. The germline V gene has CDR1 SEHNR and CDR2 FQNEAQ (reference sequence). CDR3 DNA: TGTGCCAGCAGCTCACCCGGGTCCTACGAGCAGTACGTC. The encoded protein is CASSSPGSYEQYV.

This clonotype was picked up a small number of times. The chain employs TRBV19 and TRBJ2-1, with a weak D call TRBD1 (6 bases). V gave up 5 bases and J gave up 4 bases, with 12 bases separating them. Germline values: CDR1 LNHDA, CDR2 SQIVND (reference sequence). The CDR3 spans 14 residues. CDR3 DNA sequence: TGTGCCAGTAGTCCCCGGACAGTATACAATGAGCAGTTCTTC. This codes for CASSPRTVYNEQFF.

This chain uses TRBV20-1 with TRBJ2-1; D remains ambiguous. Trimming removed 3 bases at V and 3 bases at J, with 15 bases between. This CDR3 is 15 amino acids long. Germline CDR1 and CDR2: DFQATT and SNEGSKA (reference sequence). CDR3 in amino acids: CSAREWQVNYNEQFF. As DNA, the CDR3 is TGCAGTGCTAGGGAGTGGCAGGTGAACTACAATGAGCAGTTCTTC.

V gene TRBV5-1 combines with J gene TRBJ2-7, with 9 bases lining up with TRBD1. Per the germline V gene, CDR1 is SGHRS and CDR2 is YFSETQ. The CDR3 runs to 18 residues. The V gene end was trimmed by 4 bases and the J gene end by 7 bases; junction bases not matched to a gene: 21. CDR3 in amino acids: CASSPGTGLWNPQGEQYV. The DNA for the CDR3 is TGCGCCAGCAGCCCCGGGACAGGGTTATGGAATCCCCAGGGGGAGCAGTACGTC.